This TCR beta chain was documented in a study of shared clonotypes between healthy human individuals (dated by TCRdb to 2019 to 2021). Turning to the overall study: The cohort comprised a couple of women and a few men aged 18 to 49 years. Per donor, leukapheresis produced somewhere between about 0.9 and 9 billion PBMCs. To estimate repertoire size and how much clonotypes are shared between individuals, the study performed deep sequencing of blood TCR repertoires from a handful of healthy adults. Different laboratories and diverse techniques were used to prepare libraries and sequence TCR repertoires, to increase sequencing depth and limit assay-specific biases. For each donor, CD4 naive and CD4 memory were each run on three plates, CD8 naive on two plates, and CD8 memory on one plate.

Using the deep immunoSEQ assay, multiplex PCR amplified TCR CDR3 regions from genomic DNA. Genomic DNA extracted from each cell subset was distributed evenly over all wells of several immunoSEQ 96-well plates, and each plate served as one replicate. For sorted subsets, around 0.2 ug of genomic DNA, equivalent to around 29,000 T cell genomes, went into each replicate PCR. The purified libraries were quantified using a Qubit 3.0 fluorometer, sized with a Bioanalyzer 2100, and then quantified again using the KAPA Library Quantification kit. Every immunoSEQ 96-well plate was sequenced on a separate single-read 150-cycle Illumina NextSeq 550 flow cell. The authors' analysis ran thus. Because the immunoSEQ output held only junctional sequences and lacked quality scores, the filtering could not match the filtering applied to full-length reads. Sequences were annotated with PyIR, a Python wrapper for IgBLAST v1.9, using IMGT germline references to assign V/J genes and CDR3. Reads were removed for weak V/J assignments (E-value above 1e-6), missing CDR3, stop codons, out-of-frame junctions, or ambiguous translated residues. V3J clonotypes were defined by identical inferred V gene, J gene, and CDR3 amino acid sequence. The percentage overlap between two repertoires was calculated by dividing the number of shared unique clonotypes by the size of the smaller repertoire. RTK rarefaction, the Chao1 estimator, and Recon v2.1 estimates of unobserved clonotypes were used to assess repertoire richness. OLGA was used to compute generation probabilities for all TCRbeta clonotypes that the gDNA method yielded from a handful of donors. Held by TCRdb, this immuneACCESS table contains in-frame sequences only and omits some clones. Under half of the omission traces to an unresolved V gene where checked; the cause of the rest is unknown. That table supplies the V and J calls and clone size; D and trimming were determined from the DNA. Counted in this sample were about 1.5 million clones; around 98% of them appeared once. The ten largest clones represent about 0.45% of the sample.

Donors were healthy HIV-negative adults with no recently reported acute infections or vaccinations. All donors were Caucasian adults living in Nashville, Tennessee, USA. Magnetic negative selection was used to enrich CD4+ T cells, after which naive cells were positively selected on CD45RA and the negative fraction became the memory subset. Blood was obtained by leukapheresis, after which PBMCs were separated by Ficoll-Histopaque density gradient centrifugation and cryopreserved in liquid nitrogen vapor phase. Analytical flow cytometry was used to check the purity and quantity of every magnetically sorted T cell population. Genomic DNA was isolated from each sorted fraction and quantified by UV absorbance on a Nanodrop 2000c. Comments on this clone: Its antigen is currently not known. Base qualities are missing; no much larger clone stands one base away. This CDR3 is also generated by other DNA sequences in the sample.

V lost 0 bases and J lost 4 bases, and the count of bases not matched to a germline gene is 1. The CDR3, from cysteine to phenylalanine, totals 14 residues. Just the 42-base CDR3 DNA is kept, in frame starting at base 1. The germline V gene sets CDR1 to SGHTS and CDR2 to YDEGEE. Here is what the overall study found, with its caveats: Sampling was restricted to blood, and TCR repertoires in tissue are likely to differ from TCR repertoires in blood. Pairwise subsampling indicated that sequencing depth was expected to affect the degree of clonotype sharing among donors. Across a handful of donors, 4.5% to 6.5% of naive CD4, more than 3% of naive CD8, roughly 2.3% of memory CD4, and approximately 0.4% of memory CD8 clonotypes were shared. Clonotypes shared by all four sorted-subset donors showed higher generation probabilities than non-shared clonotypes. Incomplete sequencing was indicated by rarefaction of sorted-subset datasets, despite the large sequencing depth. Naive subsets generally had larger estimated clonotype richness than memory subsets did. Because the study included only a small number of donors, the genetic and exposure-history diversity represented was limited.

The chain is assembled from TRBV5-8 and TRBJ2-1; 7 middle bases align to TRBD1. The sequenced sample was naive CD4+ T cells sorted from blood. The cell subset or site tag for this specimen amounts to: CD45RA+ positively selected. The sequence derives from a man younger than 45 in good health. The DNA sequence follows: TGTGCCAGCAGCTTGGACAGGGGATACAATGAGCAGTTCTTC. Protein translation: CASSLDRGYNEQFF.